The 20 T cell receptor beta chains below come from one sample, sequenced in a study of cytomegalovirus exposure and HLA in healthy donors. Sequencing used immunoSEQ multiplex PCR; TCRdb keeps in-frame clones, though not all of them. The sample lists fewer than 120,000 clones, around nine tenths occurring once. Input material: PBMCs. Receptors were obtained from a woman aged 25 to 39 in good health and CMV-seropositive.

V is TRBV5-1 and J is TRBJ1-2; no clear D. The CDR3 sequence is 15 residues long. The ends were cut back, 5 bases at V and 2 bases at J, with 16 bases in the middle. CDR1 and CDR2 from the germline V gene are SGHRS and YFSETQ. DNA of the CDR3: TGCGCCAGCAGTCCTGATGGGGAGGCAAACTATGGCTACACCTTC. Translation: CASSPDGEANYGYTF.

This clone was counted a few times. J is TRBJ1-2 and V is TRBV6-5; 8 bases are shared with TRBD1. Looked up from germline, CDR1 is MNHEY and CDR2 is SVGAGI. The CDR3 is 13 amino acids. After removal of 5 bases from V and 4 bases from J, the junction contained 3 bases not matched to a gene. CDR3 amino acids: CASSRQGPYGYTF. The DNA of the CDR3 is TGTGCCAGCAGTAGACAGGGGCCCTATGGCTACACCTTC.

This chain connects TRBV2 to TRBJ2-7, with 8 nucleotides matching TRBD1. V lost 6 bases to trimming and J lost 2 bases; unmatched junction nucleotides: 6. This CDR3 comprises 14 residues. From germline, CDR1 is SNHLY and CDR2 FYNNEI. CDR3 sequence: CASRLQGATYEQYF. DNA of the CDR3: TGTGCCAGCAGGCTCCAGGGGGCTACCTACGAGCAGTACTTC.

This clone appeared a few times. The chain combines TRBV28 with TRBJ2-1, with D maybe TRBD1 (5 bases). Germline CDR1 reads MDHEN; CDR2 reads SYDVKM. CDR3 length: 14 amino acids. V gave up 1 base and J gave up 11 bases, with 15 bases separating them. CDR3 loop: CASSLSSPQGKQFF. Written as DNA, the CDR3 is TGTGCCAGCAGTTTATCGAGCCCGCAGGGAAAGCAGTTCTTC.

This chain links TRBV29-1 with TRBJ2-7; TRBD2 agrees at 7 bases. CDR3 length: 11 residues. Trimming took 5 bases from V and 8 from J; bases not matched to a gene: 6. From germline, CDR1 is SQVTM and CDR2 ANQGSEA. CDR3 nucleotides: TGCAGCGTTAGCCTAGCGGAAAAGCAGTACTTC. Protein sequence: CSVSLAEKQYF.

V gene TRBV15 combines with J gene TRBJ2-1, with 9 bases that match TRBD1. Germline V gene data show CDR1 as LNHNV and CDR2 as YYDKDF (reference sequence). After removal of 6 bases from V and 0 bases from J, the junction contained 18 bases not matched to a gene. The CDR3 spans 20 residues. CDR3 in DNA: TGTGCCACCAGTCGAAAGGGACAGGGATCGGGAACCAGCTCCTACAATGAGCAGTTCTTC. Translated: CATSRKGQGSGTSSYNEQFF.

V usage is TRBV5-6 and J usage is TRBJ1-2, with D tentatively TRBD1 (6 bases). Germline assignment: CDR1 SGHDT and CDR2 YYEEEE. V shed 3 bases and J shed 4 bases, with 16 bases lying between them. This CDR3 has 15 amino acids. This CDR3 reads CASSYPAGVGYGYTF. The CDR3 DNA follows: TGTGCCAGCAGCTACCCCGCAGGGGTCGGCTATGGCTACACCTTC.

This clone was seen only a few times. J is TRBJ1-2 and V is TRBV12-5; D remains unclear. There are 13 residues in the CDR3. V lost 4 bases and J 4 bases, leaving 10 bases between the germline ends. Germline-derived CDR1 and CDR2 are LGHNT and FRNRAP. The CDR3 DNA is TGTGCTAGTGGTTCGGAGGAGGGCTATGGCTACACCTTC. It encodes CASGSEEGYGYTF.

As concerns this clone: One end of the junction fails to match germline, which may point to a read error. The rearrangement links TRBV7-7 to TRBJ2-5; 13 bases match TRBD2. The CDR3 has 15 residues. Germline V gives CDR1 SSHAT, CDR2 FNYEAQ (reference sequence). The CDR3 nucleotides are TGTGCTAGCAGCCCTACTAGCGGGGGGGCTGAGACCCAGTACTTC. Translated, it gives CASSPTSGGAETQYF.

The chain is built from TRBV7-8 and TRBJ2-5; D perhaps matches TRBD2 (5 bases). CDR3 length equals 15 residues. The V and J ends lost 5 bases and 4 bases respectively, with 17 bases between them. Germline V gene data show CDR1 as SGHVS and CDR2 as FQNEAQ. CDR3 nucleotides: TGTGCCAGCAGCGAATCCGCGAGCCGGGGAGAGACCCAGTACTTC. As protein: CASSESASRGETQYF. The whole variable domain, remainder taken from reference TRBV7-8 and TRBJ2-5, is GAGVSQSPRYKVAKRGQDVALRCDPISGHVSLFWYQQALGQGPEFLTYFQNEAQLDKSGLPSDRFFAERPEGSVSTLKIQRTQQEDSAVYLCASSESASRGETQYFGPGTRLLVL.

V is TRBV4-3 and J is TRBJ2-3; 7 bases agree with TRBD1. V shed 2 bases and J 0 bases; nucleotides not matched to a gene: 5. The CDR3 runs to 16 residues. The germline gives CDR1 LGHNA, CDR2 YSLEER. The CDR3 sequence is CASSQSGQFSTDTQYF. CDR3 nucleotides: TGCGCCAGCAGCCAATCGGGACAGTTTAGCACAGATACGCAGTATTTT.

This clone showed up just a few times. The chain has TRBV7-2 and TRBJ1-5; D possibly corresponds to TRBD1 (6 bases). The CDR3 extends over 16 amino acids. Germline V gene sequence: CDR1 SGHTA, CDR2 FQGNSA. V lost 2 bases and J 0 bases, leaving 11 bases between the germline ends. This chain's CDR3 is CASSLRAGVSNQPQHF. In DNA form, the CDR3 reads TGTGCCAGCAGCTTACGGGCAGGGGTTAGCAATCAGCCCCAGCATTTT.

The rearrangement uses TRBV27 and TRBJ1-5; D remains ambiguous. Per germline, CDR1 MNHEY and CDR2 SMNVEV (reference sequence). This CDR3 spans 14 amino acids. V lost 0 bases and J 6 bases, leaving 9 bases between the germline ends. CDR3 in DNA: TGTGCCAGCAGTTTATCGCAAGGAGGTCAGCCCCAGCATTTT. This sequence encodes CASSLSQGGQPQHF.

V and J are TRBV6-1 and TRBJ2-3, with unresolved D. V was clipped by 7 bases and J by 4 bases, with 9 bases between them. The length of the CDR3 is 12 residues. CDR1 is MNHNS and CDR2 is SASEGT in the germline V gene. Here the CDR3 DNA reads TGTGCCAGCACCCCCCACTCAGATACGCAGTATTTT. Translated: CASTPHSDTQYF.

The rearrangement joins TRBV11-2 to TRBJ2-1, with 8 bases lining up with TRBD1. This CDR3 has 14 residues. In germline, CDR1 is SGHAT, CDR2 FQNNGV. The junction had 2 bases not matched to a gene; V was cut back by 1 base and J by 6 bases. CDR3 residues: CASSLARGPNEQFF. The CDR3 DNA follows: TGTGCCAGCAGCTTAGCCAGGGGGCCCAATGAGCAGTTCTTC.

The chain links TRBV29-1 to TRBJ2-7; the D is unclear. This CDR3 has 12 residues. The V end lost 5 bases, the J end lost 3 bases, and 11 bases lay between the germline ends. Germline V gene data show CDR1 as SQVTM and CDR2 as ANQGSEA. CDR3 residues: CSVNTDHYEQYF. The DNA of the CDR3 is TGCAGCGTTAATACAGACCACTACGAGCAGTACTTC.

J is TRBJ1-2 and V is TRBV25-1; 10 bases agree with TRBD1. This CDR3 has 16 residues. J was trimmed by 5 bases and V by 4 bases; bases with no gene match: 10. CDR1 and CDR2 from the germline V gene are MGHDK and SYGVNS. CDR3 sequence reads: CASSATSGTGAYGYTF. As DNA, the CDR3 is TGTGCCAGCAGTGCCACCTCAGGGACAGGGGCATATGGCTACACCTTC.

This chain links TRBV28 with TRBJ2-1; 8 positions agree with TRBD2. The CDR3 totals 16 residues. The ends lost 3 bases at V and 6 bases at J; junction bases unmatched: 10. Germline CDR1 MDHEN, CDR2 SYDVKM. This CDR3 reads CASSLRGGRPTNEQFF. The CDR3 bases are TGTGCCAGCAGTTTGCGTGGCGGGAGGCCAACCAATGAGCAGTTCTTC.

The chain uses TRBV6-5 and TRBJ1-1, with TRBD1 identical over 7 bases. This CDR3 comprises 14 residues. CDR1 is MNHEY and CDR2 is SVGAGI in the germline V gene. V gave up 6 bases and J gave up 1 base; unmatched junction bases: 5. The CDR3 spells CASRRGQANTEAFF. CDR3 in DNA: TGTGCCAGCAGACGCGGACAGGCGAACACTGAAGCTTTCTTT.

The chain uses TRBV4-3 and TRBJ2-1; TRBD2 aligns across 10 bases. Germline values: CDR1 LGHNA, CDR2 YSLEER. V was pared by 0 bases and J by 6 bases, with 5 bases of the junction left unmatched. The CDR3 spans 16 residues. The DNA for the CDR3 is TGCGCCAGCAGCCAAGATTTCGCTAGCGGGAGCAATGAGCAGTTCTTC. It translates to CASSQDFASGSNEQFF.